The sequence of this TCR beta chain was determined in a study of T cell responses to AZD1222 COVID-19 vaccine. Findings and limits, study-wide: Baseline seropositives among AZD1222 recipients totaled only 5 or 6.

TCRdb's copy holds only in-frame clones and misses some; the assay was immunoSEQ multiplex PCR. This sample contains 150,000 or so clones. As concerns this clone: Its antigen is undetermined.

Sequencing was carried out using peripheral blood. This receptor was obtained from an adult in good health.

CDR3 loop: CASTADRSNTEAFF. The CDR3 DNA follows: TGTGCCAGCACCGCGGACAGATCGAACACTGAAGCTTTCTTT. The genes are TRBV27 and TRBJ1-1; a weak D match, TRBD1 (6 bases). The V gene lost 7 bases and the J gene lost 1 base, with 13 bases spanning the gap. There are 14 residues in the CDR3. Germline V gene sequence: CDR1 MNHEY, CDR2 SMNVEV (reference sequence).